These 10 T cell receptor beta chains share one sample of origin, sequenced in a study of T cell responses to AZD1222 COVID-19 vaccine. Here immunoSEQ multiplex PCR was the method, and the copy in TCRdb shows in-frame clones only, minus some. The table has some 110,000 clones, 70% to 90% seen once. Sample: peripheral blood, taken on day 0 of AZD1222 vaccination. These receptors were collected from an adult in good health.

The chain couples TRBV11-3 to TRBJ2-3; 7 nucleotides match TRBD2. This CDR3 contains 16 residues. Trimming removed 3 bases from V and 2 bases from J; junction bases left unmatched: 8. CDR1 and CDR2 (germline): SGHNT, YENEEA. The CDR3 loop is CASSFGGAGVTDTQYF. CDR3 bases: TGTGCCAGCAGCTTCGGCGGGGCGGGAGTCACAGATACGCAGTATTTT.

This rearrangement joins TRBV7-2 to TRBJ2-7; TRBD2 aligns across 12 bases. V lost 0 bases and J lost 4; bases outside the gene matches: 10. Germline V gene data show CDR1 as SGHTA and CDR2 as FQGNSA. The CDR3 sequence is 18 residues long. The CDR3 DNA follows: TGTGCCAGCAGCTTAGCGGCTAGCGGGAGGGCCAATCCGTACGAGCAGTACTTC. Translation: CASSLAASGRANPYEQYF.

Written as DNA, the CDR3 is TGTGCCAGCAGTTTTTGGCGGGAGGGCCGAAGGGAGCAGTACTTC. This encodes CASSFWREGRREQYF. V gene TRBV28 combines with J gene TRBJ2-7; TRBD2 matches 9 bases. J was trimmed by 7 bases and V by 3 bases; bases with no gene match: 10. The length of the CDR3 is 15 residues. Germline values: CDR1 MDHEN, CDR2 SYDVKM.

This clone was seen a handful of times. The chain uses TRBV5-4 and TRBJ2-3, with a possible D match to TRBD2 (6 bases). The CDR3 contains 16 residues. V was trimmed by 4 bases and J by 0 bases, leaving 15 bases between them. Per germline, CDR1 SGHNT and CDR2 YYREEE (reference sequence). The CDR3 nucleotides are TGTGCCAGCAGCCGGGGGAAAGGGACTAGCACAGATACGCAGTATTTT. Amino acid sequence: CASSRGKGTSTDTQYF.

The genes are TRBV6-5 and TRBJ1-6; D remains ambiguous. CDR1 and CDR2 from the germline V gene are MNHEY and SVGAGI. The CDR3 spans 13 residues. V was clipped by 6 bases and J by 6 bases, with 9 bases between them. CDR3 in amino acids: CASSGGFNSPLHF. The CDR3 DNA reads as TGTGCCAGCAGCGGCGGTTTTAATTCACCCCTCCACTTT.

The V gene is TRBV5-5, the J gene TRBJ1-1; D unresolved. The germline CDR1 and CDR2 sequences are SGHKS and YYEKEE (reference sequence). The germline V and J ends were trimmed by 0 bases and 11 bases, with 11 bases remaining between them. This CDR3 is 12 amino acids long. The CDR3 is CASSLALGLAFF. The CDR3 DNA sequence: TGTGCCAGCAGCTTGGCCCTTGGGCTGGCTTTCTTT. Full variable domain (outside the CDR3, taken from reference TRBV5-5 and TRBJ1-1): DAGVTQSPTHLIKTRGQQVTLRCSPISGHKSVSWYQQVLGQGPQFIFQYYEKEERGRGNFPDRFSARQFPNYSSELNVNALLLGDSALYLCASSLALGLAFFGQGTRLTVV.

The V call is TRBV3-1 (or the pseudogene TRBV3-2), the J call TRBJ2-7, with D tentatively TRBD1 (5 bases). V dropped 1 base and J dropped 4 bases, with 14 bases sitting between them. Germline CDR1 is LGHDT and CDR2 is YNNKEL (reference sequence). The CDR3 covers 15 residues. CDR3 in amino acids: CASSQGGQGSYEQYF. CDR3 bases: TGTGCCAGCAGCCAAGGTGGGCAGGGATCTTACGAGCAGTACTTC.

The chain combines TRBV29-1 with TRBJ2-1; possibly TRBD1 or TRBD2 for D (6 bases each). V was trimmed by 3 bases and J by 4 bases, leaving 10 bases between them. Germline CDR1 is SQVTM and CDR2 is ANQGSEA. The CDR3 contains 13 residues. The CDR3 nucleotides read TGCAGCGTTGACCGGGGGCGGTACAATGAGCAGTTCTTC. It specifies CSVDRGRYNEQFF.

V usage is TRBV19 and J usage is TRBJ1-1; D call uncertain. Germline V CDR1 and CDR2: LNHDA, SQIVND (reference sequence). The CDR3 runs to 14 residues. Trimming shortened V by 5 bases and J by 3 bases, and 13 bases separated the two germline ends. Here the CDR3 DNA reads TGTGCCAGTAGTCCTGACGGGTGGGACACTGAAGCTTTCTTT. It is translated as CASSPDGWDTEAFF.

As regards this clone: Other DNA sequences in the sample encode the same CDR3. CDR3 region: CASSEFNEKLFF. The CDR3 bases are TGTGCCAGTAGTGAATTTAATGAAAAACTGTTTTTT. V usage is TRBV19 and J usage is TRBJ1-4; no clear D. CDR3 length equals 12 residues. From germline, CDR1 is LNHDA and CDR2 SQIVND (reference sequence). V was trimmed by 5 bases and J by 4 bases, leaving 5 bases between them.